A single sample gave rise to the 16 T cell receptor beta chains below, sequenced in a study of CD8+CD57+ T cells in acquired aplastic anemia. Genomic DNA templated the TCR beta VDJ and CDR3 profiling. TCRdb fed the reads into MiXCR, producing one record per CDR3 protein. The repertoire consists of 220,000 or so distinct CDR3 sequences, with 65% occurring once and the leading ten covering about three fifths. Individuals selected for sequencing had exhibited CD8+CD57+ cell expansion on flow cytometry. The sequencing input was sorted CD4+, CD8+, or CD8+CD57+ T cells (not recorded which) from PBMCs. The origin of the receptors is a human donor with aplastic anemia.

As for this clonotype: A junction boundary mismatches the germline segment, possibly from a read error. J is TRBJ2-3 and V is TRBV4-3, with 10 bases that match TRBD2. CDR3 length: 16 amino acids. CDR1 is LGHNA and CDR2 is YSLEER in the germline V gene. The CDR3 sequence is CASRQDSGGRTDTQYF. The CDR3 DNA sequence: TGCGCCAGCAGGCAAGATAGCGGGGGGCGCACAGATACGCAGTATTTT.

This clonotype was observed a few times. The V call is TRBV5-1, the J call TRBJ1-6; 10 positions match TRBD1. Germline values: CDR1 SGHRS, CDR2 YFSETQ. There are 16 residues in the CDR3. J was trimmed by 8 bases and V by 0 bases; bases with no gene match: 5. The CDR3 nucleotides read TGCGCCAGCAGCTTGGCGAGGACAGGGGGTTATTCACCCCTCCACTTT. Translating gives CASSLARTGGYSPLHF.

V and J are TRBV16 and TRBJ1-1; D perhaps matches TRBD1 (5 bases). CDR3 length equals 14 residues. The ends were cut back, 4 bases at V and 1 base at J, with 10 bases in the middle. Germline CDR1 and CDR2: KGHSY and FQNENV. The CDR3, as DNA: TGTGCCAGCAGCCGATTTGACAGGAACACTGAAGCTTTCTTT. Protein product: CASSRFDRNTEAFF.

This clonotype was picked up a small number of times. The genes are TRBV20-1 and TRBJ1-2, with TRBD1 identical over 8 bases. There are 13 residues in the CDR3. The J segment lost 3 bases and the V segment lost 2 bases, leaving 2 bases of the junction unmatched. Per germline, CDR1 DFQATT and CDR2 SNEGSKA (reference sequence). The chain's CDR3 is CSARSDRDYGYTF. As DNA, the CDR3 is TGCAGTGCTAGATCGGACAGGGACTATGGCTACACCTTC.

The chain joins TRBV10-2 to TRBJ2-7, with TRBD2 matching over 7 bases. This CDR3 spans 16 amino acids. Germline CDR1 reads WSHSY; CDR2 reads SAAADI. V lost 7 bases, J lost 2 bases, and 14 bases stayed unmatched. CDR3 nucleotides: TGCGCCAGCAAAAACAGGAGCGGGGCTGGAACCTACGAGCAGTACTTC. It translates to CASKNRSGAGTYEQYF.

As concerns this clonotype: This is likely a read error, given that the CDR3 carries no conserved phenylalanine or tryptophan at its end. The chain combines TRBV2 with TRBJ1-2, with a weak D call TRBD1 (6 bases). This CDR3 comprises 14 residues. The V end lost 3 bases, the J end lost 7 bases, and 15 bases lay between the germline ends. Looked up from germline, CDR1 is SNHLY and CDR2 is FYNNEI. The CDR3: CASSELDSLSGYTS. The CDR3 DNA reads TGTGCCAGCAGTGAGCTGGACAGTTTGAGTGGCTACACCTCC.

V is TRBV2 and J is TRBJ1-2, with no clear D. Trimming left V 5 bases short and J 8 bases short, with 15 bases between. CDR1 and CDR2 from the germline V gene are SNHLY and FYNNEI. The CDR3 length is 13 residues. This CDR3 is CASSPERAGGYTF. The CDR3 coding sequence is TGTGCCAGCAGTCCTGAGAGGGCGGGCGGCTACACCTTC.

The chain uses TRBV7-8 and TRBJ2-7; weak D call: TRBD2 (6 bases). V lost 5 bases, J lost 3 bases, and 14 bases lay in between. This CDR3 has 14 residues. In germline, CDR1 is SGHVS, CDR2 FQNEAQ. This chain's CDR3 is CASSPEEGNYEQYF. As DNA, the CDR3 is TGTGCCAGCAGCCCGGAGGAGGGGAACTACGAGCAGTACTTC. Drawing the rest from reference TRBV7-8 and TRBJ2-7, the complete variable domain is GAGVSQSPRYKVAKRGQDVALRCDPISGHVSLFWYQQALGQGPEFLTYFQNEAQLDKSGLPSDRFFAERPEGSVSTLKIQRTQQEDSAVYLCASSPEEGNYEQYFGPGTRLTVT.

The chain carries TRBV10-1 and TRBJ2-3; D is uncertain. The CDR3 length is 15 residues. The germline CDR1 and CDR2 sequences are WNHNN and SYGVQD (reference sequence). Trimming took 6 bases from V and 0 from J, leaving 13 bases between them. The CDR3 DNA is TGCGCCAGCAGCCGGGCCGGCAGCAGCACAGATACGCAGTATTTT. This sequence encodes CASSRAGSSTDTQYF.

This clonotype was detected only once. The rearrangement joins TRBV7-2 to TRBJ2-5; D possibly uses TRBD1 or TRBD2 (5 bases each). Germline CDR1 and CDR2: SGHTA and FQGNSA. This CDR3 has 15 amino acids. Trimming shortened V by 2 bases and J by 5 bases, and 15 bases separated the two germline ends. The DNA for the CDR3 is TGTGCCAGCAGCTTATTCGGGACCGCGTCGGAGACCCAGTACTTC. This gives the protein CASSLFGTASETQYF.

V and J are TRBV24-1 and TRBJ2-3; 8 bases are shared with TRBD2. The CDR3 has 17 amino acids. Germline V gene lookup returns CDR1 KGHDR and CDR2 SFDVKD. V shed 3 bases, J shed 2 bases, and the junction held 9 bases outside the gene matches. The CDR3 here is CATSDRKAGGHTDTQYF. In DNA, the CDR3 is TGTGCCACCAGTGATCGTAAGGCGGGGGGCCACACAGATACGCAGTATTTT.

The J gene is TRBJ2-7, the V gene TRBV12-5, with TRBD1 identical over 7 bases. The V gene's germline CDR1 is LGHNT and CDR2 FRNRAP. The CDR3 runs 13 residues. Written as DNA, the CDR3 is TGTGCCAGCAGTCTCACGACAGGGAACGAGCAGTACTTC. Translating gives CASSLTTGNEQYF.

This chain connects TRBV20-1 to TRBJ2-1, with 10 bases that match TRBD1. CDR1 is DFQATT and CDR2 is SNEGSKA in the germline V gene (reference sequence). Trimming removed 5 bases from V and 3 bases from J; junction bases left unmatched: 10. The CDR3 is made up of 16 amino acids. The CDR3 loop is CSAFRGQGTHYNEQFF. As DNA, the CDR3 is TGCAGTGCTTTCCGGGGACAGGGGACCCACTACAATGAGCAGTTCTTC.

This clonotype has just a few counts. The J gene is TRBJ1-2, the V gene TRBV7-2; 8 bases match TRBD1. CDR3 length equals 14 residues. The V gene end was trimmed by 5 bases and the J gene end by 3 bases; junction bases not matched to a gene: 5. Per germline, CDR1 SGHTA and CDR2 FQGNSA. The CDR3: CASSRSTGDYGYTF. The CDR3 DNA reads TGTGCCAGCAGCCGATCGACAGGGGACTATGGCTACACCTTC. The full variable domain, rest sourced from reference TRBV7-2 and TRBJ1-2, is GAGVSQSPSNKVTEKGKDVELRCDPISGHTALYWYRQSLGQGLEFLIYFQGNSAPDKSGLPSDRFSAERTGGSVSTLTIQRTQQEDSAVYLCASSRSTGDYGYTFGSGTRLTVV.

This clonotype occurred once. This chain joins TRBV24-1 and TRBJ2-7, with a tentative D call TRBD1 (6 bases). CDR1 and CDR2 (germline): KGHDR, SFDVKD. Trimming pared 10 bases from V and 0 bases from J, leaving 12 bases between. The CDR3 consists of 13 residues. The CDR3 loop is CATPGHLSYEQYF. The DNA of the CDR3 is TGTGCCACACCGGGACACCTCTCCTACGAGCAGTACTTC.

This sequence joins TRBV7-9 and TRBJ2-1; D is uncertain. Trimming stripped 2 bases from V and 3 bases from J, with 11 bases between. Germline-derived CDR1 and CDR2 are SEHNR and FQNEAQ (reference sequence). This CDR3 has 15 amino acids. As DNA, the CDR3 is TGTGCCAGCAGCTTACCCTCGAACGTCTACAATGAGCAGTTCTTC. Protein: CASSLPSNVYNEQFF.